This T cell receptor (beta chain) was sequenced for a study of blood T cell repertoires in COVID-19. Study information: The samples span acute and convalescent COVID-19 from the United States, Italy and Spain. PBMCs, B-cell-depleted T cells, or T cells were the source of the cDNA or gDNA that made up the material.

In the study's own analysis: Amplification of reference gene primers provided the estimated nucleated cell counts. The repertoire was sequenced with immunoSEQ multiplex PCR; TCRdb's copy has only in-frame clones and lacks some. Clone size and V and J calls were adopted from that table, with D and trimming inferred from the DNA. The sample gives some 100,000 clones, around 86% of which show up once; around 10% is in the top ten. Material for sequencing was peripheral blood. This TCR was sampled from a man aged 50-60 years with acute or convalescent COVID-19.

The CDR3 DNA sequence: TGTGCCACCAAAGAGCGGGGTTCCGGGGAGCTGTTTTTT. It is translated as CATKERGSGELFF. The gene calls are TRBV6-4 and TRBJ2-2; 7 bases align to TRBD2. The CDR3 length is 13 residues. V gave up 10 bases and J gave up 6 bases; unmatched junction bases: 8. Per germline, CDR1 MRHNA and CDR2 SNTAGT.